This T cell receptor beta chain stems from a study of T-cell memory formation after mild COVID-19 (dated by TCRdb to about 2021). With regard to the full study: TCR sequence clusters from the two donors were largely donor specific. In a couple of donors, T-cell clones that expanded and contracted after mild COVID-19 were followed by sequencing TCRalpha and TCRbeta repertoires longitudinally. Two young, previously healthy adult volunteers, one female and one male, were included in the cohort. Findings and caveats that apply to the study as a whole: SARS-CoV-2 specificity of the second-wave clones peaking on day 37 was not confirmed. Only a couple of mild cases were covered in the study, and larger cohorts including severe cases with pre-infection samples were considered necessary. Contracting CD4+ clones were found mainly in CM and EM memory subsets, while CD8+ clones were enriched in EMRA. From day 15 to 85, contracting clones showed balanced CD4/CD8 phenotypes, whereas a second wave of clones that expanded from day 15 to 37 leaned towards CD4+. Some responding clones were detected in pre-infection memory, which suggested that pre-existing cross-reactive memory T cells had joined the SARS-CoV-2 response.

Taken from cysteine to phenylalanine, the CDR3 has 13 residues. Of the read, only the CDR3 DNA is kept; its 39 bases are in frame from base 1. CDR1 and CDR2, per the germline V gene, are SGHTA and FQGNSA. V is shortened by 1 base, J by 5 bases, and the region joining them spans 9 bases. Ficoll-Paque density gradient centrifugation was used to isolate PBMCs. Reads for this sample came from an Illumina NovaSeq 6000. Using 5'RACE with constant-segment primers, TCRalpha and TCRbeta cDNA libraries were constructed, with sample barcodes and unique molecular identifiers added in the process. Trizol reagent was used to extract RNA from every sample. Amplification of the libraries took two PCR steps, and the second step added a second sample barcode plus Illumina TruSeq adapters. The libraries were sequenced on an Illumina NovaSeq using 2 x 150 bp paired-end reads. Processing in the source paper ran as follows. Reads were demultiplexed and collapsed into UMI-guided consensus sequences with migec v1.2.7. Using mixcr v2.1.11, UMI consensuses were aligned to TRA and TRB V and J templates and then assembled into clonotypes. A clonotype was counted as expanded or contracted only if both edgeR and NoisET called the change significant, with noise models trained on biological replicates. edgeR calls used a false discovery rate-adjusted p below 0.01 and a log2 fold-change threshold of 1. As an exploratory analysis of dynamics, max-normalized trajectories of the 1000 most abundant clonotypes were examined by PCA with hierarchical clustering. The CD4 or CD8 phenotype of responding clones was assigned using the separately sequenced CD4+ and CD8+ repertoires. In-frame beta chains were kept once TCRdb had trimmed the public reads at Q25 with fastp and called clones with MiXCR. Here each entry gathers all rows of one CDR3 protein and keeps the most common genes and DNA. TCRdb, rather than the study authors, made the V and J calls. In all, the sample holds around 420,000 distinct CDR3 sequences, and approximately 24% of those were seen once. The top ten clones comprise around 9% of the sample.

In regard to this clonotype: The antigen it recognizes is unknown. The record has no base qualities; no much larger clone is one base away.

The receptor comes from an adult woman who had mild COVID-19 (a few samples of this study predate the infection). The sample titles of this study are shuffled in the database, so cell type and time point are left out; the donor was told from shared clones. The receptor chain draws on TRBV7-2 and TRBJ2-7; the D gene remains uncertain. Material for sequencing was PBMCs or a T cell subset sorted from them (not recorded which). The CDR3 loop reads CASSLGPWNEQYF. In nucleotides, the sequence is TGTGCCAGCAGCTTAGGCCCTTGGAACGAGCAGTACTTC.